This T cell receptor (beta chain) was profiled in a study of PD-L1 blockade in urothelial cancer. The junction had 5 bases not matched to a gene; V was cut back by 2 bases and J by 11 bases. Germline CDR1 SGHTA, CDR2 FQGTGA. The CDR3 has 14 residues. Specified time point: pretreatment peripheral blood. The method was immunoSEQ multiplex PCR; TCRdb's version includes in-frame clones alone and lacks a portion of them. Altogether 100,000 to 150,000 clones are present, approximately 84% being singletons, with the ten largest covering around 3.2%. The material was PBMCs, obtained around atezolizumab (anti-PD-L1) treatment. The chain combines TRBV7-3 with TRBJ2-1; 11 positions match TRBD2. This sequence originates from a middle-aged man with urothelial cancer. CDR3 sequence: CASSLLTSGSKQFF. CDR3 DNA: TGTGCCAGCAGCTTACTCACTAGCGGGAGCAAGCAGTTCTTC.